This TCR beta chain was captured by sequencing in a study of post-analysis software for immune sequencing data. Study overall: Several disease courses (relapsing-remitting, secondary progressive and progressive-relapsing) of multiple sclerosis were included.

This clonotype has just a few counts. Unique molecular identifiers were built into the TCR beta cDNA libraries. T cells numbering about 0.9 to 11 million yielded around 500,000 cDNA molecules. In TCRdb, the PCR reads were re-called with MiXCR into one record per CDR3 protein. The sample has about 760,000 distinct CDR3 sequences; 25% to 30% are singletons. The source is a girl aged 10-17 years with multiple sclerosis. The sequencing sample was made of blood.

The CDR3 region has the DNA TGTGCCAGCAGTACTCGACAGACTGTGTACAATGAGCAGTTCTTC. Protein sequence: CASSTRQTVYNEQFF. The gene calls are TRBV27 and TRBJ2-1, with D possibly matching TRBD1 (5 bases). The CDR3 covers 15 residues. Germline CDR1 is MNHEY and CDR2 is SMNVEV (reference sequence). Trimming pared 5 bases from V and 4 bases from J, leaving 15 bases between.